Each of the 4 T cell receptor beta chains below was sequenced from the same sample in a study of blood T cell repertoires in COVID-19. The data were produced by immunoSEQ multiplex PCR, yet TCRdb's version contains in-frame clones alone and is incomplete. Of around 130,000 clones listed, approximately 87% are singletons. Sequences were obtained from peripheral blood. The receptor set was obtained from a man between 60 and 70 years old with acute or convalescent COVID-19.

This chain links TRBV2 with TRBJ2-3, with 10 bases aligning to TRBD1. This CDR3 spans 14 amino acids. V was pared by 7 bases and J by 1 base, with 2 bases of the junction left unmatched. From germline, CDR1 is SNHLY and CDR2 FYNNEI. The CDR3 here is CASTGQGGTDTQYF. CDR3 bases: TGTGCCAGCACTGGACAGGGGGGCACAGATACGCAGTATTTT.

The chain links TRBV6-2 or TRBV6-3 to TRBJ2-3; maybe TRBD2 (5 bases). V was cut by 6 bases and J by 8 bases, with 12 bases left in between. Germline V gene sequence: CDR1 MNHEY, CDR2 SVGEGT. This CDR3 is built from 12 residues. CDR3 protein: CASSPERVTQYF. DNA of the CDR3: TGTGCCAGCAGCCCGGAGAGGGTTACGCAGTATTTT.

The CDR3 nucleotides are TGTGCCAGCAGTTTAGGGCAAAACCTTATGAACACTGAAGCTTTCTTT. It encodes CASSLGQNLMNTEAFF. The J gene is TRBJ1-1, the V gene TRBV28; no clear D. The CDR3 is 16 residues long. V lost 2 bases to trimming and J lost 0 bases, with 13 bases between them. Germline V CDR1 and CDR2: MDHEN, SYDVKM.

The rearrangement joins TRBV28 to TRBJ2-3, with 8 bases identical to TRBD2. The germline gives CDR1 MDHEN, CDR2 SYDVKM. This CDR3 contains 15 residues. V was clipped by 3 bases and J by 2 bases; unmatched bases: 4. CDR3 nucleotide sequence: TGTGCCAGCAGTTTGAGCGGGGGTGTCACAGATACGCAGTATTTT. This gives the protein CASSLSGGVTDTQYF.